A single sample gave rise to the 3 T cell receptor beta chains below, sequenced in a study of T cells in Graves' hyperthyroidism and ophthalmopathy. Authors of the study amplified TCR beta CDR3 regions from RNA transcripts. A set of HTBI primers served as the primers for a first-round RT-PCR of the TCR CDR3. Each CDR3 protein is one row after TCRdb ran MiXCR on the multiplex PCR reads. The table includes approximately 640,000 distinct CDR3 sequences, around 15% detected once. Sequencing was performed on blood. These receptors were collected from a woman aged 25 to 39 with Graves' hyperthyroidism.

This clonotype came up many times. CDR3 sequence (DNA): TGTGCCAGCAGTTCCTTCGGGTGGGACGAGCAGTACTTC. Its protein is CASSSFGWDEQYF. The V call is TRBV27, the J call TRBJ2-7; D uncertain. V was pared by 4 bases and J by 5 bases, with 12 bases between. Looked up from germline, CDR1 is MNHEY and CDR2 is SMNVEV (reference sequence). This CDR3 spans 13 amino acids.

The chain joins TRBV2 to TRBJ2-1; TRBD2 aligns across 9 bases. V lost 2 bases to trimming and J lost 3 bases; unmatched junction nucleotides: 5. CDR1 SNHLY and CDR2 FYNNEI come from the germline V gene. CDR3 size: 16 residues. The CDR3 nucleotides read TGTGCCAGCAGTGAATTCGGGACTAGCTTCTACAATGAGCAGTTCTTC. Protein: CASSEFGTSFYNEQFF.

In this sample, this clonotype turned up a few times. This sequence joins TRBV5-4 and TRBJ1-1; 8 nucleotides align to TRBD1. CDR3 length equals 14 residues. The germline V gene has CDR1 SGHNT and CDR2 YYREEE (reference sequence). V shed 2 bases and J 6 bases; nucleotides not matched to a gene: 6. The CDR3, as DNA: TGTGCCAGCAGCTTTGGGCAGGGGGCCGCTGAAGCTTTCTTT. This sequence encodes CASSFGQGAAEAFF.